The 11 T cell receptor beta chains below come from one sample, sequenced in a study of cytomegalovirus exposure and HLA in healthy donors. Repertoires were generated with immunoSEQ multiplex PCR, while TCRdb's copy carries only in-frame clones and drops some. This sample has some 110,000 clones, with 94% found just once. Material: PBMCs. The receptors originated from a woman aged 18-35 years in good health and CMV-seronegative.

This chain links TRBV28 with TRBJ2-1; 11 bases agree with TRBD2. The CDR3 consists of 19 residues. Germline V gene data show CDR1 as MDHEN and CDR2 as SYDVKM. V gave up 1 base and J gave up 2 bases; unmatched junction bases: 10. DNA of the CDR3: TGTGCCAGCAGTTTATACCCGGGGACTAGCGGACCCGCCTACAATGAGCAGTTCTTC. This sequence encodes CASSLYPGTSGPAYNEQFF. Looking up the rest from reference TRBV28 and TRBJ2-1 gives the full variable domain: DVKVTQSSRYLVKRTGEKVFLECVQDMDHENMFWYRQDPGLGLRLIYFSYDVKMKEKGDIPEGYSVSREKKERFSLILESASTNQTSMYLCASSLYPGTSGPAYNEQFFGPGTRLTVL.

This clone was observed a handful of times. The chain is built from TRBV9 and TRBJ2-5; 7 bases match TRBD1. There are 14 residues in the CDR3. J gave up 5 bases and V 0 bases, and 4 bases lay outside the gene matches. CDR1 and CDR2 (germline): SGDLS, YYNGEE. CDR3 sequence (DNA): TGTGCCAGCAGCGTAGCAGGGGGTAAGGAGACCCAGTACTTC. Translating it yields CASSVAGGKETQYF.

This clone was detected only once. The same CDR3 arises from other DNA sequences in this sample as well. The V and J genes are TRBV7-9 and TRBJ1-1, with a tentative D call TRBD1 (5 bases). Per the germline V gene, CDR1 is SEHNR and CDR2 is FQNEAQ (reference sequence). V was cut by 4 bases and J by 1 base, with 7 bases left in between. The CDR3 consists of 13 residues. The CDR3 sequence is CASSSQENTEAFF. The CDR3, as DNA: TGTGCCAGCAGCTCACAGGAGAACACTGAAGCTTTCTTT.

CDR3 nucleotides: TGTGCCAGCAGCACCTCGACCGGGACTAGCGGTGTTGATGAGCAGTTCTTC. It is translated as CASSTSTGTSGVDEQFF. The J gene is TRBJ2-1, the V gene TRBV2, with 11 bases lining up with TRBD2. The V segment lost 6 bases and the J segment 8 bases; nucleotides outside the gene matches: 15. CDR1 SNHLY and CDR2 FYNNEI come from the germline V gene. The CDR3 is 17 residues long.

J is TRBJ1-1 and V is TRBV6-1, with D perhaps matching TRBD1 (5 bases). From germline, CDR1 is MNHNS and CDR2 SASEGT. V dropped 4 bases and J dropped 0 bases, with 9 bases sitting between them. The CDR3 loop spans 14 amino acids. Here the CDR3 reads CASSVQDMNTEAFF. The CDR3 DNA follows: TGTGCCAGCAGTGTGCAGGACATGAACACTGAAGCTTTCTTT.

The chain joins TRBV11-2 to TRBJ2-3; D may be TRBD1 (6 bases). Germline CDR1 and CDR2: SGHAT and FQNNGV. This CDR3 has 13 residues. The V gene lost 6 bases and the J gene lost 3 bases, with 10 bases spanning the gap. The CDR3 coding sequence is TGTGCCAGCAGAAAGGGGGTGACAGATACGCAGTATTTT. It codes for CASRKGVTDTQYF.

The chain combines TRBV7-2 with TRBJ1-2; D may be TRBD1 (6 bases). CDR3 length: 13 residues. Trimming shortened V by 4 bases and J by 4 bases, and 10 bases separated the two germline ends. Germline V gene sequence: CDR1 SGHTA, CDR2 FQGNSA. In DNA, the CDR3 is TGTGCCAGCAGCTCAAAAGGGGGCTATGGCTACACCTTC. Its translation is CASSSKGGYGYTF.

V usage is TRBV28 and J usage is TRBJ2-5, with 10 bases fitting TRBD1. The CDR3 spans 18 residues. With V trimmed by 3 bases and J by 0 bases, 10 bases remained unmatched. Germline loops: CDR1 MDHEN, CDR2 SYDVKM. This CDR3 is CASSFPPKGTGDQETQYF. The CDR3 nucleotides are TGTGCCAGCAGTTTCCCACCTAAAGGGACAGGGGACCAAGAGACCCAGTACTTC.

The rearrangement links TRBV29-1 to TRBJ2-1; TRBD2 aligns across 12 bases. CDR1 SQVTM and CDR2 ANQGSEA come from the germline V gene. The junction had 6 bases not matched to a gene; V was cut back by 5 bases and J by 7 bases. The CDR3 sequence is 14 residues long. The chain's CDR3 is CSVRLAGGKNEQFF. CDR3 nucleotide sequence: TGCAGCGTTCGCCTAGCGGGAGGGAAAAATGAGCAGTTCTTC.

The count of this clone is one. The V and J genes are TRBV5-1 and TRBJ1-5, with a possible D match to TRBD1 (6 bases). This CDR3 is built from 14 residues. Germline V gene sequence: CDR1 SGHRS, CDR2 YFSETQ. The V and J ends lost 3 bases and 3 bases respectively, with 10 bases between them. The CDR3 DNA sequence: TGCGCCAGCAGCTCGGGGGGGCACAATCAGCCCCAGCATTTT. Its translation: CASSSGGHNQPQHF.

The chain carries TRBV27 and TRBJ2-7, with D possibly TRBD1 on 6 matching bases. Germline-derived CDR1 and CDR2 are MNHEY and SMNVEV (reference sequence). The CDR3 has 14 amino acids. The V and J ends lost 4 bases and 4 bases respectively, with 14 bases between them. The chain's CDR3 is CASSSDSVGYEQYF. The CDR3 DNA follows: TGTGCCAGCAGTTCGGACAGCGTTGGTTACGAGCAGTACTTC.